The 29 T cell receptor beta chains below come from one sample, sequenced in a study of vaccination effects on CD4 cells after COVID-19. The data were produced by immunoSEQ multiplex PCR, yet TCRdb's version contains in-frame clones alone and is incomplete. The sample shows 50,000 to 70,000 clones, 70% to 85% of them seen only once. Culture lasted about 11 days before CD4+ T cell isolation. No antigens are known for them. The material sequenced was CD4+ T cells from PBMCs cultured without peptide, taken before COVID-19 vaccination. These receptors were obtained from a human donor who had a prior SARS-CoV-2 infection.

The chain is built from TRBV6-6 and TRBJ2-7, with 7 bases matching TRBD1. This CDR3 comprises 14 residues. Germline values: CDR1 MNHNY, CDR2 SVGAGI (reference sequence). With V trimmed by 0 bases and J by 9 bases, 8 bases remained unmatched. The CDR3 reads CASSYSGQVLGQYF. CDR3 DNA: TGTGCCAGCAGTTACTCCGGACAGGTCCTTGGGCAGTACTTC.

The chain has TRBV5-1 and TRBJ2-1; 8 bases map to TRBD1. Germline CDR1 reads SGHRS; CDR2 reads YFSETQ. The CDR3 contains 13 residues. Trimming took 4 bases from V and 7 from J; bases not matched to a gene: 4. CDR3: CASSLGQANEQFF. CDR3 bases: TGCGCCAGCAGCCTGGGACAGGCTAATGAGCAGTTCTTC. Filled out from reference TRBV5-1 and TRBJ2-1, the complete variable domain reads KAGVTQTPRYLIKTRGQQVTLSCSPISGHRSVSWYQQTPGQGLQFLFEYFSETQRNKGNFPGRFSGRQFSNSRSEMNVSTLELGDSALYLCASSLGQANEQFFGPGTRLTVL.

The rearrangement joins TRBV27 to TRBJ2-3; TRBD2 aligns across 12 bases. From germline, CDR1 is MNHEY and CDR2 SMNVEV (reference sequence). After removal of 0 bases from V and 5 bases from J, the junction contained 6 bases not matched to a gene. The CDR3 is 17 amino acids. The CDR3 protein is CASSLSGRLAGEDTQYF. CDR3 bases: TGTGCCAGCAGTTTATCGGGTAGACTAGCGGGAGAAGATACGCAGTATTTT.

This chain connects TRBV6-6 to TRBJ2-1; D remains unclear. The V end was cut by 0 bases, the J end by 7 bases, with 16 bases between. Germline CDR1 MNHNY, CDR2 SVGAGI (reference sequence). The CDR3 extends over 16 amino acids. The CDR3 coding sequence is TGTGCCAGCAGTTACTCAGCCCTGGACGTGGCGAATGAGCAGTTCTTC. Its translation is CASSYSALDVANEQFF.

V gene TRBV7-3 combines with J gene TRBJ2-5; D is unclear. The CDR3 consists of 13 residues. V was trimmed by 2 bases and J by 5 bases, leaving 9 bases between them. The germline gives CDR1 SGHTA, CDR2 FQGTGA. As DNA, the CDR3 is TGTGCCAGCAGCTTAGACACGTACGAGACCCAGTACTTC. Protein sequence: CASSLDTYETQYF.

This chain joins TRBV5-6 and TRBJ1-3; weak D call: TRBD1 (5 bases). The CDR3 length is 15 residues. V was trimmed by 1 base and J by 0 bases, leaving 8 bases between them. CDR1 and CDR2 (germline): SGHDT, YYEEEE. In nucleotides, the CDR3 is TGTGCCAGCAGCTTGCGCAGGGTCTCTGGAAACACCATATATTTT. Protein product: CASSLRRVSGNTIYF.

The chain carries TRBV14 and TRBJ1-2; no definite D call. Per the germline V gene, CDR1 is SGHDN and CDR2 is FVKESK. The CDR3 loop spans 14 amino acids. V lost 5 bases and J lost 5, with 15 bases in between. CDR3 bases: TGTGCCAGCAGCACCCTAGGAGGATTTTATGGCTACACCTTC. Protein sequence: CASSTLGGFYGYTF. Looking up the rest from reference TRBV14 and TRBJ1-2 gives the full variable domain: EAGVTQFPSHSVIEKGQTVTLRCDPISGHDNLYWYRRVMGKEIKFLLHFVKESKQDESGMPNNRFLAERTGGTYSTLKVQPAELEDSGVYFCASSTLGGFYGYTFGSGTRLTVV.

The chain employs TRBV19 and TRBJ2-3; TRBD2 agrees at 8 bases. J gave up 3 bases and V 6 bases, and 5 bases lay outside the gene matches. The CDR3 has 14 amino acids. Germline V lookup: CDR1 LNHDA, CDR2 SQIVND (reference sequence). CDR3 DNA sequence: TGTGCCAGTAGAAGAGCGGGGGATACAGATACGCAGTATTTT. Encoded protein: CASRRAGDTDTQYF.

Only a few counts were recorded for this clone. The chain carries TRBV6-2 or TRBV6-3 and TRBJ2-3; 13 bases match TRBD2. This CDR3 comprises 15 residues. V shed 6 bases, J shed 10 bases, and the junction held 10 bases outside the gene matches. Germline CDR1 and CDR2: MNHEY and SVGEGT. CDR3 coding DNA: TGTGCCAGCAGCCCAGTTGGACTAGCGGGAGTTCCGCAGTATTTT. Translated, it gives CASSPVGLAGVPQYF.

The rearrangement uses TRBV9 and TRBJ2-7; no definite D call. Germline V lookup: CDR1 SGDLS, CDR2 YYNGEE. Trimming pared 0 bases from V and 4 bases from J, leaving 35 bases between. This CDR3 has 22 amino acids. The CDR3 DNA is TGTGCCAGCAGCGTAGGGGAAATCTGTTTGGTAAGCCCCTTCCTCTTCAGTTACGAGCAGTACTTC. Translation: CASSVGEICLVSPFLFSYEQYF.

V gene TRBV11-3 combines with J gene TRBJ2-1; 10 nucleotides agree with TRBD2. V gave up 4 bases and J gave up 7 bases; unmatched junction bases: 4. CDR1 is SGHNT, CDR2 YENEEA, per germline. The CDR3 is 14 amino acids. The CDR3 spells CASSSSGSINEQFF. Here the CDR3 DNA reads TGTGCCAGCAGCTCTAGCGGGAGCATTAATGAGCAGTTCTTC.

In this sample, this clone turned up a few times. V and J are TRBV5-1 and TRBJ2-2, with 9 bases matching TRBD1. Germline lookup yields CDR1 SGHRS and CDR2 YFSETQ. The CDR3 covers 16 residues. V lost 0 bases to trimming and J lost 0 bases; unmatched junction nucleotides: 0. This CDR3 reads CASSLGTGANTGELFF. DNA for the CDR3: TGCGCCAGCAGCTTGGGGACAGGGGCGAACACCGGGGAGCTGTTTTTT.

This clone has just a few counts. The J gene is TRBJ2-2, the V gene TRBV4-1, with D perhaps TRBD1 or TRBD2 (6 bases each). CDR3 length equals 17 residues. Germline values: CDR1 MGHRA, CDR2 YSYEKL. V was shortened by 5 bases and J by 7 bases, with 23 bases between the two germline ends. The CDR3 nucleotides are TGCGCCAGCAGCTCCAAATCGGGGGCAGGGCATGGCGGGGAGCTGTTTTTT. Translation gives CASSSKSGAGHGGELFF.

This clone was recorded only once. The chain is built from TRBV4-3 and TRBJ2-3, with D uncertain. The CDR3 covers 17 residues. Trimming shortened V by 0 bases and J by 0 bases, and 13 bases separated the two germline ends. Germline V lookup: CDR1 LGHNA, CDR2 YSLEER. Here the CDR3 reads CASSQDFHGSSTDTQYF. The CDR3 DNA reads TGCGCCAGCAGCCAAGACTTTCACGGATCGAGCACAGATACGCAGTATTTT.

The gene calls are TRBV7-8 and TRBJ2-7; D is unresolved. V lost 3 bases, J lost 2 bases, and 11 bases lay in between. The CDR3 runs 14 residues. Per the germline V gene, CDR1 is SGHVS and CDR2 is FQNEAQ. The CDR3 region is CASSFVSTTYEQYF. CDR3 DNA sequence: TGTGCCAGCAGCTTCGTCAGTACCACCTACGAGCAGTACTTC.

The chain employs TRBV12-5 and TRBJ1-1, with D uncertain. V was shortened by 0 bases and J by 7 bases, with 3 bases between the two germline ends. This CDR3 contains 11 residues. The germline V gene encodes CDR1 LGHNT and CDR2 FRNRAP. CDR3 loop: CASGLVGEAFF. For the CDR3, the DNA is TGTGCTAGTGGTTTGGTCGGTGAAGCTTTCTTT.

This chain joins TRBV4-2 and TRBJ2-3; the match to TRBD2 covers 9 bases. After removal of 3 bases from V and 5 bases from J, the junction contained 9 bases not matched to a gene. There are 16 residues in the CDR3. Germline values: CDR1 LGHNA, CDR2 YNFKEQ. The CDR3 is CASSQTSGPLVDTQYF. DNA for the CDR3: TGTGCCAGCAGCCAGACTAGCGGCCCTTTGGTAGATACGCAGTATTTT.

The chain couples TRBV7-9 to TRBJ2-1; D might be TRBD2 (6 bases). CDR3 length equals 15 residues. In germline, CDR1 is SEHNR, CDR2 FQNEAQ (reference sequence). V lost 5 bases and J lost 6, with 17 bases in between. This chain's CDR3 is CASSPRGNPGNEQFF. For the CDR3, the DNA is TGTGCCAGCAGCCCCCGCGGGAACCCAGGCAATGAGCAGTTCTTC.

This rearrangement joins TRBV28 to TRBJ2-1; D gene ambiguous. CDR3 length: 11 residues. The germline V and J ends were trimmed by 1 base and 5 bases, with 0 bases remaining between them. CDR1 and CDR2 from the germline V gene are MDHEN and SYDVKM. In nucleotides, the CDR3 is TGTGCCAGCAGTTTATACAATGAGCAGTTCTTC. It translates to CASSLYNEQFF.

This sequence joins TRBV11-2 and TRBJ1-1, with 8 nucleotides matching TRBD1. Trimming removed 5 bases from V and 4 bases from J; junction bases left unmatched: 6. CDR1 SGHAT and CDR2 FQNNGV come from the germline V gene. The CDR3 consists of 14 residues. CDR3 in DNA: TGTGCCAGCAGCCCGAGACAGGGGCGCACTGAAGCTTTCTTT. As protein: CASSPRQGRTEAFF. The full variable domain, its missing parts supplied by reference TRBV11-2 and TRBJ1-1, is EAGVAQSPRYKIIEKRQSVAFWCNPISGHATLYWYQQILGQGPKLLIQFQNNGVVDDSQLPKDRFSAERLKGVDSTLKIQPAKLEDSAVYLCASSPRQGRTEAFFGQGTRLTVV.

This clone was counted only a few times. This chain joins TRBV4-2 and TRBJ1-2; possibly TRBD1 for D (6 bases). V lost 3 bases and J 6 bases, leaving 11 bases between the germline ends. The CDR3 totals 13 residues. The germline CDR1 and CDR2 sequences are LGHNA and YNFKEQ. This CDR3 is CASSQGRGDGYTF. Written as DNA, the CDR3 is TGTGCCAGCAGCCAGGGCAGGGGTGATGGCTACACCTTC.

The V gene is TRBV11-1, the J gene TRBJ2-3; tentatively, D is TRBD2 (5 bases). The V and J ends lost 4 bases and 4 bases respectively, with 12 bases between them. Germline lookup yields CDR1 SGHAT and CDR2 FQDESV (reference sequence). The CDR3 has 14 amino acids. The CDR3 DNA follows: TGTGCCAGCAGCTGGGTTCTGGGAGCAGATACGCAGTATTTT. Translating gives CASSWVLGADTQYF.

The rearrangement uses TRBV5-1 and TRBJ2-3; D may match TRBD1 or TRBD2 (6 bases each). V lost 6 bases and J 5 bases, leaving 16 bases between the germline ends. CDR3 length: 14 residues. The germline V gene has CDR1 SGHRS and CDR2 YFSETQ. The CDR3 loop reads CASTIGGSVDTQYF. The CDR3 DNA reads as TGCGCCAGCACCATAGGGGGGTCTGTAGATACGCAGTATTTT.

This clone was counted once. V usage is TRBV5-4 and J usage is TRBJ2-7; possible D gene TRBD2, 6 bases. This CDR3 has 15 residues. Trimming removed 4 bases at V and 0 bases at J, with 14 bases between. From germline, CDR1 is SGHNT and CDR2 YYREEE (reference sequence). The CDR3: CASSGGTAYSYEQYF. In DNA, the CDR3 is TGTGCCAGCAGCGGGGGGACGGCGTACTCCTACGAGCAGTACTTC.

The chain uses TRBV19 and TRBJ1-4; D might be TRBD1 (6 bases). The CDR3 loop spans 17 amino acids. Germline V gives CDR1 LNHDA, CDR2 SQIVND (reference sequence). V was trimmed by 6 bases and J by 2 bases, leaving 19 bases between them. CDR3 sequence reads: CASRAGTGSGTNEKLFF. The CDR3 bases are TGTGCCAGTAGGGCGGGTACAGGGAGTGGGACTAATGAAAAACTGTTTTTT.

V usage is TRBV15 and J usage is TRBJ2-3, with D possibly matching TRBD1 (5 bases). V lost 4 bases, J lost 0 bases, and 8 bases lay in between. Germline V gene data show CDR1 as LNHNV and CDR2 as YYDKDF (reference sequence). CDR3 length: 14 residues. The CDR3 bases are TGTGCCACCAGCACACAGGAGAGCACAGATACGCAGTATTTT. Amino acid sequence: CATSTQESTDTQYF.

The genes are TRBV7-2 and TRBJ2-1; 10 bases align to TRBD1. V shed 2 bases and J 9 bases; nucleotides not matched to a gene: 4. There are 14 residues in the CDR3. The germline gives CDR1 SGHTA, CDR2 FQGNSA. CDR3 residues: CASSLRTGGSEQFF. The CDR3 DNA reads as TGTGCCAGCAGCTTAAGGACAGGGGGAAGTGAGCAGTTCTTC.

The genes are TRBV14 and TRBJ1-4; 7 nucleotides align to TRBD1. The CDR3 length is 15 residues. V was clipped by 5 bases and J by 5 bases; unmatched bases: 8. Germline loops: CDR1 SGHDN, CDR2 FVKESK. CDR3 sequence: CASSETGVGNEKLFF. The CDR3 bases are TGTGCCAGCAGCGAAACAGGGGTTGGGAATGAAAAACTGTTTTTT.

The chain joins TRBV7-8 to TRBJ2-1; D possibly corresponds to TRBD2 (6 bases). Germline-derived CDR1 and CDR2 are SGHVS and FQNEAQ. With 3 bases removed from V and 5 bases from J, the gap between germline ends came to 20 bases. This CDR3 spans 17 amino acids. The CDR3 protein is CASSFKRTTTRHNEQFF. CDR3 DNA sequence: TGTGCCAGCAGCTTTAAGAGGACGACGACTAGACACAATGAGCAGTTCTTC.